This TCR beta chain was sequenced during a study of chemoradiotherapy in HPV16-positive cancers. Repeated repertoire sampling spanned the course of chemoradiotherapy. Study-level results: For HPV16-positive patients, expanding HPV-responsive T cells associated with longer recurrence-free survival. During treatment, candidate HPV-specific clones and E7-related motifs expanded in tumor.

The ends lost 4 bases at V and 3 bases at J; junction bases unmatched: 6. The CDR3 totals 14 residues. Germline V CDR1 and CDR2: SGHNT, YYREEE (reference sequence). Notes on this clone: Its target is not known.

The assay was immunoSEQ multiplex PCR, and TCRdb's table has in-frame clones only and misses some. The sample includes fewer than 6,000 clones, around 89% of them seen just once. This receptor was identified in a human donor with HPV-associated anogenital cancer. The specimen was blood, collected from a patient who underwent chemoradiotherapy. The gene calls are TRBV5-4 and TRBJ2-7, with TRBD1 matching 8 bases. The CDR3 nucleotides read TGTGCCAGCAGCAGGAGCGACAGGGGCTACGAGCAGTACTTC. Translating it yields CASSRSDRGYEQYF.